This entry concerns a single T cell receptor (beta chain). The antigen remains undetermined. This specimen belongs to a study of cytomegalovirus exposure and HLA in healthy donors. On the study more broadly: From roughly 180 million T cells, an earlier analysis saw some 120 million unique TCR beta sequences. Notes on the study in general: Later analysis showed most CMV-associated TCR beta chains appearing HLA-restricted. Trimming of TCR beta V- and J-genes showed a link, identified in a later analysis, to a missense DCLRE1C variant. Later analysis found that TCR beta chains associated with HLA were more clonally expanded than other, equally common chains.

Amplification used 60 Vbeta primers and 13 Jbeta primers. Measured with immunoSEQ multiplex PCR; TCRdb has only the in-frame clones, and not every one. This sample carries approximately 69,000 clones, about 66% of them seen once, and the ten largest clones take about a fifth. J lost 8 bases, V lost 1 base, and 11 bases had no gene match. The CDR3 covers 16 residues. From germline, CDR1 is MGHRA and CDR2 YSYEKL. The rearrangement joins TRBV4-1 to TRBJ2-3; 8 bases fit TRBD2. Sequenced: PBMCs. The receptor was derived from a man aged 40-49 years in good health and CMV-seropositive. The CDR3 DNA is TGCGCCAGCAGCCAAGGGTTCGGGGGGGGCCCTGGTACGCAGTATTTT. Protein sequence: CASSQGFGGGPGTQYF.